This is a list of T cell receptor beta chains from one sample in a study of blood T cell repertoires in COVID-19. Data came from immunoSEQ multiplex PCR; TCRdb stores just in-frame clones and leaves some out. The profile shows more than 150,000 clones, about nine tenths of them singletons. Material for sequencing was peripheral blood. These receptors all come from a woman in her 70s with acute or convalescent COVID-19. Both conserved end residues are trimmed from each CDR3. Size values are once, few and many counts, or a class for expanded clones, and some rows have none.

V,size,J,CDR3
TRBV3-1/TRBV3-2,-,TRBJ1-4,ASSQDIMAGTVEKLF
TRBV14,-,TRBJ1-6,ASSQDLPGQGSLFSLH
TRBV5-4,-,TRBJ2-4,ASSSPTSGTKNIQY
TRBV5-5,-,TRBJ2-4,ASTPGGGQNIQY
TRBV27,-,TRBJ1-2,ASRFTGANYGYT
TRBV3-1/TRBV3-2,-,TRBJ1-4,ASSQDRTSREKLF
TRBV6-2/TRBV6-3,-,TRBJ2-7,ASSYFGTGAEQY
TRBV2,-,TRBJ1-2,ASSDTLGRLRENGYT
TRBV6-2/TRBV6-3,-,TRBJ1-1,ASSRDLTEAF
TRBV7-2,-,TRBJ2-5,ASSLTSGGIETQY
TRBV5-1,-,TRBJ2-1,ASRTSSYNEQF
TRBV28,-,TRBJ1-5,ASSFRGAGNQPQH
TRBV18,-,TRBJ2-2,ASSPSGSGGRGTGELF
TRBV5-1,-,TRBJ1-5,ASSLAPTTGGHQPQH
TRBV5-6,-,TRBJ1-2,ASSGAPWLNYGYT
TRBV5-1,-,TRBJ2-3,ASSLYGGATDTQY
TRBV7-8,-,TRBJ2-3,ASSLAQDEGAGDTQY
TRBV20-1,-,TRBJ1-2,SLIQGYGYT
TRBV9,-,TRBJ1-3,ASSVNLDRAYNTIY
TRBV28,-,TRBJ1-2,ASSGIGGRNYGYT
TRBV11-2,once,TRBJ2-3,ASSLAGAQY
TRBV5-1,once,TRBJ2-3,ASSLVTPTDTQY
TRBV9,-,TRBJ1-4,ASSAGGTTNEKLF
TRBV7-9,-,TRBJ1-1,ASGLDRGLTEAF
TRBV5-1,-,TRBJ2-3,ASSWTSGGATDTQY
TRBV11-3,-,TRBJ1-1,ASSRGNTEAF
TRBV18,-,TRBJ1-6,ASSPGATLYRESGSPLH